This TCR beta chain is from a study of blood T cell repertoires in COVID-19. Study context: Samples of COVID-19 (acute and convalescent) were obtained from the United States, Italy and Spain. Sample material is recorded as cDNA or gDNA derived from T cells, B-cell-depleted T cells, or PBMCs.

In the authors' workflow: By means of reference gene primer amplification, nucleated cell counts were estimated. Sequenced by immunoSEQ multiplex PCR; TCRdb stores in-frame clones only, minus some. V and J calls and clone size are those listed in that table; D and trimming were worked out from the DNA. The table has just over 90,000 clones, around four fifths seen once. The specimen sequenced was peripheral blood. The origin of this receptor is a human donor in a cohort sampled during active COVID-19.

CDR3 sequence: CAISEGGRDWGQYF. As DNA, the CDR3 is TGTGCCATCAGTGAAGGAGGACGGGATTGGGGGCAGTACTTC. The gene calls are TRBV10-3 and TRBJ2-7; maybe TRBD2 (5 bases). Trimming shortened V by 3 bases and J by 9 bases, and 18 bases separated the two germline ends. This CDR3 contains 14 residues. Germline assignment: CDR1 ENHRY and CDR2 SYGVKD.